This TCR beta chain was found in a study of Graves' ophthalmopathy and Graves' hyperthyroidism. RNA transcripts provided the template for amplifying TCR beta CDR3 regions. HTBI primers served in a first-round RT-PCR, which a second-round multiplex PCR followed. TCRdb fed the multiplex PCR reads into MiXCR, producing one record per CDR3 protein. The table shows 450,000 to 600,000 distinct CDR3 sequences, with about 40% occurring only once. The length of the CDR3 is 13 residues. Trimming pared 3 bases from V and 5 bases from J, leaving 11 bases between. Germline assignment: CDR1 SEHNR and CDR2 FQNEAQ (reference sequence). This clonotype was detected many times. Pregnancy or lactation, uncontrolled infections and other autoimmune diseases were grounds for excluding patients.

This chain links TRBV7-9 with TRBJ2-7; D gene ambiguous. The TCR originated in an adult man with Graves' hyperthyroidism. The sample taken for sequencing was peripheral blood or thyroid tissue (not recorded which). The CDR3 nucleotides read TGTGCCAGCAGCTTTGATGGGGTCAACGAGCAGTACTTC. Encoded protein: CASSFDGVNEQYF.